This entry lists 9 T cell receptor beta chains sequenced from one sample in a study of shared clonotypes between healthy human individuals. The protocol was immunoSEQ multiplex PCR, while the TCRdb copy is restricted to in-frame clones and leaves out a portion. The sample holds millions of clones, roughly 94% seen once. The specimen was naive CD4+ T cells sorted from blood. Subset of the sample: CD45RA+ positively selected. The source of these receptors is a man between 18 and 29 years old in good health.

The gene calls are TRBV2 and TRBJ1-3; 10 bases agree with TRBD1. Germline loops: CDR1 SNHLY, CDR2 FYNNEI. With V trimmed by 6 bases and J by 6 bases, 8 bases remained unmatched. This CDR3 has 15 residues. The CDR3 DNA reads TGTGCCAGCAGCGTCGGACAGGGGGAGGTAAACACCATATATTTT. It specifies CASSVGQGEVNTIYF.

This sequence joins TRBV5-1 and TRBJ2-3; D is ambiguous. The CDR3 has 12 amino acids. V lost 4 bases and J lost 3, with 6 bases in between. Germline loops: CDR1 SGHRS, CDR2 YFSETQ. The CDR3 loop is CASSTTTDTQYF. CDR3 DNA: TGCGCCAGCAGCACGACGACAGATACGCAGTATTTT.

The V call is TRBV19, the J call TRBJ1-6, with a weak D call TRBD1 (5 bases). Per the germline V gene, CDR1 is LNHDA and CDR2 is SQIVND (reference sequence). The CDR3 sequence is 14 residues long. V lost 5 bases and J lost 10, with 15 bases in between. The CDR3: CASSSGPEGSPLHF. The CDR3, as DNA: TGTGCCAGTAGTTCTGGGCCCGAGGGGTCACCCCTCCACTTT.

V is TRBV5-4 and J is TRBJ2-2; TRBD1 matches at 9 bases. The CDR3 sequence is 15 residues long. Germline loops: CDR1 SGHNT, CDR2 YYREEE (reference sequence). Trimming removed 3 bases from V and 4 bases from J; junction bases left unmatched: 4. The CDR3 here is CASSYTGGVTGELFF. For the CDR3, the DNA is TGTGCCAGCAGCTACACAGGGGGCGTCACCGGGGAGCTGTTTTTT.

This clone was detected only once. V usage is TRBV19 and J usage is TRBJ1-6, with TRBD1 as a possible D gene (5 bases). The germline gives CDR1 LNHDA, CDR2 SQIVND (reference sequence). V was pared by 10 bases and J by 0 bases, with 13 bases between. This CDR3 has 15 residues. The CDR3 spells CATKDIPSYNSPLHF. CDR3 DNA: TGTGCCACCAAGGACATTCCCTCCTATAATTCACCCCTCCACTTT.

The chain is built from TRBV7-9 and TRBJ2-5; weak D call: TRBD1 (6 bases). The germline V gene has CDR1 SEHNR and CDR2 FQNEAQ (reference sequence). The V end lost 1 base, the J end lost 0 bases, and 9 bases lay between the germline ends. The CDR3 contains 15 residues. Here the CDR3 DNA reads TGTGCCAGCAGCTTAGGCAGGGGCTACCAAGAGACCCAGTACTTC. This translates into CASSLGRGYQETQYF. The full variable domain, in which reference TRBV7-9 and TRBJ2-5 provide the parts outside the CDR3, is DTGVSQNPRHKITKRGQNVTFRCDPISEHNRLYWYRQTLGQGPEFLTYFQNEAQLEKSRLLSDRFSAERPKGSFSTLEIQRTEQGDSAMYLCASSLGRGYQETQYFGPGTRLLVL.

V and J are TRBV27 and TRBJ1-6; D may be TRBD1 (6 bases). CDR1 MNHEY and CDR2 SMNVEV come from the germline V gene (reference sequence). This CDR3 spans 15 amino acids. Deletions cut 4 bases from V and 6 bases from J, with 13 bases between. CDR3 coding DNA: TGTGCCAGCAGTTGGGGGGGACAAGCTAATTCACCCCTCCACTTT. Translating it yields CASSWGGQANSPLHF.

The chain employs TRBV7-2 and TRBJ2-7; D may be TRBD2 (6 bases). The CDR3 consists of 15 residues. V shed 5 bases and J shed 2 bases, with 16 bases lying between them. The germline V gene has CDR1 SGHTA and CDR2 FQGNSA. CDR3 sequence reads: CASSPMGTSTYEQYF. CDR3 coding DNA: TGTGCCAGCAGCCCGATGGGGACTTCGACCTACGAGCAGTACTTC.

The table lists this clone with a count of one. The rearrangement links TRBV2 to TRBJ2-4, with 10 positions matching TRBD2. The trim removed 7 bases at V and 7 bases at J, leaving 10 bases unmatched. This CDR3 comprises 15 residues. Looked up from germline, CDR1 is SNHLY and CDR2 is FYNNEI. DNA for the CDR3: TGTGCCAGCACCCCGCGGCTAGCGGGGGTGAACATTCAGTACTTC. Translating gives CASTPRLAGVNIQYF. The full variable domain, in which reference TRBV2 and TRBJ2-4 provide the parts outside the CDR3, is EPEVTQTPSHQVTQMGQEVILRCVPISNHLYFYWYRQILGQKVEFLVSFYNNEISEKSEIFDDQFSVERPDGSNFTLKIRSTKLEDSAMYFCASTPRLAGVNIQYFGAGTRLSVL.